Included here is one TCR beta chain sequence, with context. Its antigen specificity is not known. Nothing much larger sits one base from this clone, and base qualities are not available. The germline V and J ends show losses of 5 bases and 8 bases respectively, and no gene match explains 5 bases of the junction. Its CDR3 holds 13 amino acids, cysteine through phenylalanine. Just the 39-base CDR3 DNA is kept, in frame starting at base 1. Taken from the germline V gene (reference sequence), the CDR1 and CDR2 loops are GTSNPN and SVGIG. The Qiagen DNeasy kit was used to extract genomic DNA both from unsorted PBMCs and from the negatively selected CD4+ and CD8+ fractions. Using primers that anneal to V and J segments, immunoSEQ multiplex PCR amplified the TCR beta CDR3 regions. Amplification bias was minimized using a synthetic immune receptor repertoire, and residual bias was removed computationally after sequencing. The study's own analysis went as follows. Custom Python scripts were used to quantify repertoire diversity as the Shannon entropy index. Unsorted, CD4+ and CD8+ repertoires were analyzed separately, except in combined analyses where CD4+ and CD8+ sequences were merged in silico. A clone counted as expanded when the clone's frequency after treatment rose at least 2-fold relative to C1D1, and clones undetected at baseline were given a pseudocount of 0.5. Clones with 0 or 1 copy at C1D1 were classified as singleton clones, and clones with 2 or more copies were classified as non-singleton clones. Clones expanded in unsorted samples were assigned a CD4+, CD8+ or unknown annotation through matching of protein sequences in sorted samples from the same patient. Wilcoxon tests on paired samples were used to test diversity changes from C1D1 to C4D1. The clones in this table, taken by TCRdb from immuneACCESS, are in-frame only. Not every clone is retained; where verified, under half of the shortfall comes from an unresolved V gene, and the cause of the rest is unknown. Clone size and V and J calls were adopted from that table, with D and trimming inferred from the DNA. The sample table contains just over 60,000 clones; only one count was recorded for approximately 90% of them. About 12% of the sample rests with the top ten.

The time point label here, explained by the study, means: cycle 1 day 1 (C1D1), immediately before nivolumab initiation. Every trial patient had relapsed after autologous stem cell transplantation, and cohorts A, B and C differed in prior brentuximab vedotin exposure. The trial cohort was composed of approximately 56 patients with relapsed/refractory classical Hodgkin lymphoma, for whom complete response, partial response or progressive disease was recorded as best overall response. Single-agent nivolumab was administered to trial patients in the multi-cohort phase II CheckMate 205 trial. Best overall response was determined by an independent review committee according to the 2007 International Working Group response criteria. PBMCs from the trial were collected at three points: immediately before nivolumab initiation (C1D1), and during therapy at cycle 2 day 1 and cycle 4 day 1. Peripheral blood was collected in 8 mL Vacutainer Cell Preparation Tubes, from which PBMCs were isolated by centrifugation and then cryopreserved.

The sample belongs to a study of PD-1 blockade in classical Hodgkin lymphoma (dated by TCRdb to the early 2020s). About the full investigation: Nivolumab dosing was 3 mg/kg intravenously every 2 weeks, continuing until either disease progression or unacceptable toxicity. A peripheral blood immune signature of response to PD-1 blockade in classical Hodgkin lymphoma was defined using TCR beta sequencing and CyTOF. Beyond this particular receptor, the publication reports: CD4+ but not CD8+ TCR diversity rose significantly by C4D1 (p=0.0027 vs p=0.16), most apparent in complete responders (p=0.02). Baseline diversity similar to that of newly diagnosed patients was observed in trial patients achieving complete response, whereas significantly lower diversity was observed in partial responders and progressors. Patients starting nivolumab less than 1 year after ASCT had lower diversity and were excluded from later analyses to avoid confounding by immune reconstitution. The study was limited to a single clinical trial cohort, and causes of repertoire differences, possibly disease activity or prior therapy, remained undefined. Baseline TCR diversity was reported to be lower in newly diagnosed patients than in healthy donors, and even lower in relapsed/refractory patients.

The sequencing used peripheral blood mononuclear cells (PBMCs), collected at baseline. This receptor was obtained from a human donor with classical Hodgkin lymphoma. The V and J genes are TRBV30 and TRBJ1-4; 10 junctional bases match TRBD1. The CDR3 has the sequence CAWETGGLEKLFF. At the DNA level, the sequence is TGTGCCTGGGAGACAGGGGGCCTGGAAAAACTGTTTTTT.